Each of the 28 T cell receptor beta chains below was sequenced from the same sample in a study of blood T cell repertoires in COVID-19. TCRdb's copy holds only in-frame clones and misses some; the assay was immunoSEQ multiplex PCR. The data contain approximately 49,000 clones, 65% to 90% of them singletons. The sequenced sample consisted of peripheral blood. These receptors came from an elderly woman with COVID-19, enrolled during active disease.

The J gene is TRBJ2-3, the V gene TRBV25-1; 8 bases agree with TRBD1. Trimming removed 4 bases from V and 4 bases from J; junction bases left unmatched: 7. Per the germline V gene, CDR1 is MGHDK and CDR2 is SYGVNS. The CDR3 has 15 amino acids. The DNA for the CDR3 is TGTGCCAGCAGTGCGTGGACAGGGAACGCAGATACGCAGTATTTT. Translation gives CASSAWTGNADTQYF.

V and J are TRBV18 and TRBJ1-1, with D possibly TRBD1 on 6 matching bases. CDR1 KGHSH and CDR2 LQKENI come from the germline V gene. V lost 3 bases and J 2 bases, leaving 10 bases between the germline ends. The CDR3 is 14 amino acids. The CDR3 loop is CASSPQTGNTEAFF. The CDR3 DNA follows: TGTGCCAGCTCACCTCAGACAGGTAACACTGAAGCTTTCTTT.

The J gene is TRBJ2-2, the V gene TRBV6-2 or TRBV6-3, with TRBD2 identical over 7 bases. V dropped 5 bases and J dropped 6; count of bases not matched to a gene: 15. Germline-derived CDR1 and CDR2 are MNHEY and SVGEGT. The CDR3 length is 17 residues. The CDR3 reads CASSRLGGRSGPGELFF. The CDR3 DNA sequence: TGTGCCAGCAGTCGGCTGGGAGGGCGGTCGGGGCCCGGGGAGCTGTTTTTT.

The V call is TRBV7-9, the J call TRBJ2-7; TRBD2 matches at 9 bases. The CDR3 extends over 15 amino acids. Germline assignment: CDR1 SEHNR and CDR2 FQNEAQ (reference sequence). Trimming removed 7 bases from V and 6 bases from J; junction bases left unmatched: 13. The CDR3 coding sequence is TGTGCCAGCACCATGACTAGCGGCATACCGTCCGAGCAGTACTTC. Protein product: CASTMTSGIPSEQYF.

This chain connects TRBV6-5 to TRBJ2-1; 7 positions match TRBD1. The CDR3 is 15 residues long. V trimming: 4 bases; J trimming: 7 bases; junction bases outside the gene matches: 10. Germline CDR1 and CDR2: MNHEY and SVGAGI. The chain's CDR3 is CASSLTGIFGNEQFF. The CDR3 bases are TGTGCCAGCAGTTTGACAGGGATATTTGGGAATGAGCAGTTCTTC.

A few counts support this clone. CDR3 in amino acids: CSGRLAGRETQYF. CDR3 nucleotide sequence: TGCAGCGGTCGACTAGCGGGACGAGAGACCCAGTACTTC. The V gene is TRBV29-1, the J gene TRBJ2-5, with 11 bases lining up with TRBD2. V was clipped by 7 bases and J by 4 bases; unmatched bases: 5. CDR1 is SQVTM and CDR2 is ANQGSEA in the germline V gene. The CDR3 sequence is 13 residues long. Full variable domain (missing parts from reference TRBV29-1 and TRBJ2-5): SAVISQKPSRDICQRGTSLTIQCQVDSQVTMMFWYRQQPGQSLTLIATANQGSEATYESGFVIDKFPISRPNLTFSTLTVSNMSPEDSSIYLCSGRLAGRETQYFGPGTRLLVL.

CDR3 bases: TGTGCCACCAGTGATTCGGGGACAGGGGGACGGAATGAGCAGTTCTTC. Amino acids: CATSDSGTGGRNEQFF. The chain couples TRBV24-1 to TRBJ2-1; 11 bases match TRBD1. This CDR3 comprises 16 residues. Unmatched junction bases numbered 6, after V lost 2 bases and J lost 7 bases. Germline values: CDR1 KGHDR, CDR2 SFDVKD.

This sequence joins TRBV6-5 and TRBJ2-1, with TRBD1 matching 7 bases. Germline V lookup: CDR1 MNHEY, CDR2 SVGAGI. V shed 6 bases and J 7 bases; nucleotides not matched to a gene: 6. This CDR3 has 13 residues. Here the CDR3 reads CASRSWTGNEQFF. The CDR3 coding sequence is TGTGCCAGCAGATCCTGGACAGGAAATGAGCAGTTCTTC.

The J gene is TRBJ2-4, the V gene TRBV27, with D possibly TRBD2 on 6 matching bases. Trimming stripped 2 bases from V and 6 bases from J, with 8 bases between. The CDR3 has 13 residues. Germline CDR1 and CDR2: MNHEY and SMNVEV (reference sequence). CDR3 sequence: CASSLRGTNIQYF. The DNA of the CDR3 is TGTGCCAGCAGTTTACGGGGGACAAACATTCAGTACTTC.

V and J are TRBV14 and TRBJ2-1; 7 bases are a match to TRBD1. The CDR3 sequence is 16 residues long. From germline, CDR1 is SGHDN and CDR2 FVKESK. V shed 4 bases and J 4 bases; nucleotides not matched to a gene: 10. In nucleotides, the CDR3 is TGTGCCAGCAGCCGGCAACAGGGGAGAGCTTACAATGAGCAGTTCTTC. This translates into CASSRQQGRAYNEQFF.

V usage is TRBV11-2 and J usage is TRBJ2-2; 13 nucleotides align to TRBD2. From germline, CDR1 is SGHAT and CDR2 FQNNGV. Losses at the gene ends were 6 bases for V and 4 bases for J; bases not matched to a gene: 8. The CDR3 length is 17 residues. The CDR3, as DNA: TGTGCCAGCAGTCCACTAGCGGGAGGGCTGGGCACCGGGGAGCTGTTTTTT. Residues: CASSPLAGGLGTGELFF.

This chain links TRBV7-3 with TRBJ2-2; 11 bases line up with TRBD2. V was clipped by 0 bases and J by 4 bases; unmatched bases: 4. Germline V gene sequence: CDR1 SGHTA, CDR2 FQGTGA. There are 17 residues in the CDR3. CDR3 in DNA: TGTGCCAGCAGCTTAACGCCAACTAGCGGGAGCACCGGGGAGCTGTTTTTT. It is translated as CASSLTPTSGSTGELFF.

This chain joins TRBV6-5 and TRBJ2-7, with D possibly TRBD2 on 6 matching bases. CDR1 MNHEY and CDR2 SVGAGI come from the germline V gene. Trimming took 6 bases from V and 5 from J, leaving 11 bases between them. The CDR3 covers 12 residues. DNA of the CDR3: TGTGCCAGCAGCCCCGCGGGACACGAGCAGTACTTC. It is translated as CASSPAGHEQYF.

The V and J genes are TRBV18 and TRBJ2-5; D is ambiguous. The germline CDR1 and CDR2 sequences are KGHSH and LQKENI. V was clipped by 3 bases and J by 3 bases, with 11 bases between them. This CDR3 has 14 residues. The DNA for the CDR3 is TGTGCCAGCTCACCTGATTTAGTGGAAGAGACCCAGTACTTC. Protein: CASSPDLVEETQYF. The full variable domain, rest sourced from reference TRBV18 and TRBJ2-5, is NAGVMQNPRHLVRRRGQEARLRCSPMKGHSHVYWYRQLPEEGLKFMVYLQKENIIDESGMPKERFSAEFPKEGPSILRIQQVVRGDSAAYFCASSPDLVEETQYFGPGTRLLVL.

CDR3 residues: CASSLQAITDTQYF. CDR3 bases: TGTGCCAGCAGTTTGCAAGCGATCACAGATACGCAGTATTTT. The V and J genes are TRBV6-6 and TRBJ2-3; D is undetermined. CDR1 is MNHNY, CDR2 SVGAGI, per germline (reference sequence). The CDR3 contains 14 residues. V was cut by 4 bases and J by 2 bases, with 10 bases left in between.

In the case of this clone: The junction and the germline gene differ at one end; a read error may be behind it. The V call is TRBV5-1, the J call TRBJ2-5; a possible D gene is TRBD1 (6 bases). There are 15 residues in the CDR3. From germline, CDR1 is SGHRS and CDR2 YFSETQ. The CDR3 spells CASSLGPRGQGTQYF. The CDR3 nucleotides are TGCGCCAGCAGCTTGGGCCCCAGGGGACAAGGGACCCAGTACTTC. The complete variable domain, with remaining parts taken from reference TRBV5-1 and TRBJ2-5, reads KAGVTQTPRYLIKTRGQQVTLSCSPISGHRSVSWYQQTPGQGLQFLFEYFSETQRNKGNFPGRFSGRQFSNSRSEMNVSTLELGDSALYLCASSLGPRGQGTQYFGPGTRLLVL.

This clone showed up just a few times. The chain couples TRBV29-1 to TRBJ1-1; perhaps TRBD1 as D (6 bases). V gave up 7 bases and J gave up 11 bases, with 11 bases separating them. The CDR3 contains 9 residues. Germline CDR1 SQVTM, CDR2 ANQGSEA. The CDR3 reads CSAGGPAFF. The CDR3 nucleotides are TGCAGCGCGGGGGGGCCCGCTTTCTTT.

Here the CDR3 reads CASSLGTGPYEQYF. In DNA form, the CDR3 reads TGTGCCAGCAGCTTAGGGACAGGCCCCTACGAGCAGTACTTC. The gene calls are TRBV11-1 and TRBJ2-7; 7 nucleotides agree with TRBD1. From germline, CDR1 is SGHAT and CDR2 FQDESV (reference sequence). The CDR3 loop spans 14 amino acids. After removal of 1 base from V and 2 bases from J, the junction contained 2 bases not matched to a gene.

The V and J genes are TRBV9 and TRBJ1-2, with a possible D match to TRBD1 (6 bases). Germline values: CDR1 SGDLS, CDR2 YYNGEE. The CDR3 totals 15 residues. V was pared by 3 bases and J by 5 bases, with 17 bases between. The CDR3 bases are TGTGCCAGCAGCGCCGAGGGGGGGGACCTTTATGGCTACACCTTC. Translating gives CASSAEGGDLYGYTF.

The chain couples TRBV5-5 to TRBJ1-3; D remains ambiguous. The CDR3 has 16 amino acids. V was shortened by 3 bases and J by 3 bases, with 16 bases between the two germline ends. Germline CDR1 and CDR2: SGHKS and YYEKEE (reference sequence). CDR3 in DNA: TGTGCCAGCAGCTCGGACGGGGATTCCTTTGGAAACACCATATATTTT. It codes for CASSSDGDSFGNTIYF.

The J gene is TRBJ1-6, the V gene TRBV9; D is possibly TRBD1 (6 bases). The CDR3 covers 17 residues. Germline lookup yields CDR1 SGDLS and CDR2 YYNGEE. V gave up 1 base and J gave up 4 bases, with 15 bases separating them. Here the CDR3 DNA reads TGTGCCAGCAGCGTACAGGACAGACTTTATTATAATTCACCCCTCCACTTT. This sequence encodes CASSVQDRLYYNSPLHF.

The rearrangement uses TRBV10-3 and TRBJ1-5, with a tentative D call TRBD1 (5 bases). CDR1 is ENHRY, CDR2 SYGVKD, per germline. The CDR3 runs to 16 residues. Trimming took 8 bases from V and 0 from J, leaving 17 bases between them. In DNA, the CDR3 is TGTGCCATCCCTCGGGGGTACTTTTATAGCAATCAGCCCCAGCATTTT. It specifies CAIPRGYFYSNQPQHF.

The J gene is TRBJ2-1, the V gene TRBV7-3, with 8 bases matching TRBD2. Germline V gives CDR1 SGHTA, CDR2 FQGTGA. This CDR3 is 15 amino acids long. V lost 1 base to trimming and J lost 4 bases; unmatched junction nucleotides: 3. CDR3 sequence reads: CASSLSSGVYNEQFF. CDR3 DNA: TGTGCCAGCAGCTTAAGTAGCGGGGTATACAATGAGCAGTTCTTC.

In this sample, this clone turned up once. The V and J genes are TRBV7-3 and TRBJ2-3, with 10 positions matching TRBD2. The CDR3 is 15 residues long. Unmatched junction bases numbered 6, after V lost 2 bases and J lost 7 bases. The germline gives CDR1 SGHTA, CDR2 FQGTGA. CDR3 DNA: TGTGCCAGCAGCTTAGGGGCTAGCGGGAGTAATACGCAGTATTTT. Protein sequence: CASSLGASGSNTQYF.

J is TRBJ2-2 and V is TRBV5-1; unclear D gene. This CDR3 is 13 amino acids long. Germline-derived CDR1 and CDR2 are SGHRS and YFSETQ. Trimming removed 7 bases at V and 1 base at J, with 8 bases between. The DNA of the CDR3 is TGCGCCAGCCATCCTAGGAACACCGGGGAGCTGTTTTTT. This codes for CASHPRNTGELFF.

This chain connects TRBV2 to TRBJ2-7, with 8 bases identical to TRBD1. The V gene's germline CDR1 is SNHLY and CDR2 FYNNEI. Trimming removed 3 bases from V and 2 bases from J; junction bases left unmatched: 3. CDR3 length: 14 residues. The CDR3 is CASSEGQETYEQYF. The CDR3 nucleotides read TGTGCCAGCAGTGAGGGACAGGAGACCTACGAGCAGTACTTC.

The chain has TRBV6-1 and TRBJ1-5; D gene uncertain. Germline V gene lookup returns CDR1 MNHNS and CDR2 SASEGT. Trimming pared 0 bases from V and 6 bases from J, leaving 9 bases between. The CDR3 covers 14 residues. CDR3 nucleotide sequence: TGTGCCAGCAGTGAAGCGGGAGGGTCTCAGCCCCAGCATTTT. It translates to CASSEAGGSQPQHF.

The chain carries TRBV30 and TRBJ2-5; 8 bases agree with TRBD1. V was pared by 1 base and J by 4 bases, with 2 bases of the junction left unmatched. The germline gives CDR1 GTSNPN, CDR2 SVGIG (reference sequence). The CDR3 sequence is 13 residues long. In DNA, the CDR3 is TGTGCCTGGAGTGGCAGGGGGCGAGAGACCCAGTACTTC. This sequence encodes CAWSGRGRETQYF.